The 32 T cell receptor beta chains in this list originate from one sample, sequenced in a study of T cells in Graves' hyperthyroidism and ophthalmopathy. The CDR3 regions of TCR beta were amplified from RNA transcripts. Using the HTBI primer set, a first-round RT-PCR was run on the TCR CDR3. TCRdb fed the multiplex PCR reads into MiXCR, producing one record per CDR3 protein. Of 250,000 or so distinct CDR3 sequences listed, nearly 15% are singletons. Sequenced: blood. Source of these receptors: a woman between 50 and 59 years old with Graves' hyperthyroidism that later progressed to Graves' ophthalmopathy.

V and J are TRBV7-2 and TRBJ2-2; D call uncertain. Trimming took off 2 bases at V and 6 bases at J, with 7 bases between the two ends. The germline CDR1 and CDR2 sequences are SGHTA and FQGNSA. The CDR3 is made up of 13 amino acids. This chain's CDR3 is CASSLRSAGELFF. The CDR3 DNA follows: TGTGCCAGCAGCTTAAGATCTGCCGGGGAGCTGTTTTTT.

This clonotype was seen many times. The chain is built from TRBV11-2 and TRBJ2-5, with 9 bases that match TRBD2. Germline assignment: CDR1 SGHAT and CDR2 FQNNGV. V lost 1 base to trimming and J lost 5 bases; unmatched junction nucleotides: 5. The CDR3 sequence is 15 residues long. The CDR3 nucleotides read TGTGCCAGCAGCTTAGGCGGGAGGGCCGGGGAGACCCAGTACTTC. Translated, it gives CASSLGGRAGETQYF.

This clonotype was detected many times. J is TRBJ1-1 and V is TRBV25-1, with 7 bases lining up with TRBD1. CDR1 is MGHDK and CDR2 is SYGVNS in the germline V gene. The V gene end was trimmed by 2 bases and the J gene end by 6 bases; junction bases not matched to a gene: 6. CDR3 length equals 14 residues. CDR3 DNA: TGTGCCAGCAGTGAACTGACAGGGAGGCCTGAAGCTTTCTTT. This gives the protein CASSELTGRPEAFF.

This clonotype showed up many times. The chain is built from TRBV28 and TRBJ2-7, with a weak D call TRBD1 (6 bases). The CDR3 covers 13 residues. The germline CDR1 and CDR2 sequences are MDHEN and SYDVKM. Trimming pared 7 bases from V and 4 bases from J, leaving 14 bases between. The CDR3 sequence: CASTLRQGYEQYF. CDR3 sequence (DNA): TGTGCCAGCACACTCAGGCAGGGGTACGAGCAGTACTTC.

This clonotype showed up many times. This rearrangement joins TRBV7-9 to TRBJ1-4; the D is unclear. With 3 bases removed from V and 7 bases from J, the gap between germline ends came to 12 bases. Germline CDR1 SEHNR, CDR2 FQNEAQ (reference sequence). This CDR3 contains 14 residues. The CDR3 region is CASSFGTAGEKLFF. CDR3 coding DNA: TGTGCCAGCAGCTTTGGAACGGCCGGTGAAAAACTGTTTTTT.

This clonotype was seen at least ten times. Here the CDR3 DNA reads TGTGCCAGCAGCCAAGAAGGGACTAGCGGGAGTTTCGAGCAGTACTTC. It encodes CASSQEGTSGSFEQYF. This rearrangement joins TRBV4-2 to TRBJ2-7, with 14 nucleotides matching TRBD2. The V gene's germline CDR1 is LGHNA and CDR2 YNFKEQ. The junction had 4 bases not matched to a gene; V was cut back by 0 bases and J by 6 bases. This CDR3 is 16 amino acids long.

This chain uses TRBV6-9 with TRBJ1-2; 10 bases are a match to TRBD1. The germline V gene encodes CDR1 MNHGY and CDR2 SVAAGI. CDR3 length: 15 amino acids. The V gene end was trimmed by 3 bases and the J gene end by 7 bases; junction bases not matched to a gene: 8. The CDR3 region has the DNA TGTGCCAGCAGTTACACCGTGACAGGGGGCTTTGGCTACACCTTC. It yields the protein CASSYTVTGGFGYTF.

The chain uses TRBV9 and TRBJ2-6; D is ambiguous. The CDR3 sequence is 15 residues long. The germline gives CDR1 SGDLS, CDR2 YYNGEE. V lost 0 bases and J 0 bases, leaving 4 bases between the germline ends. CDR3 region: CASSVGSSGANVLTF. CDR3 nucleotide sequence: TGTGCCAGCAGCGTAGGCAGCTCTGGGGCCAACGTCCTGACTTTC.

The table lists this clonotype with many counts. The J gene is TRBJ2-1, the V gene TRBV29-1, with TRBD2 as a possible D gene (6 bases). This CDR3 has 13 residues. Trimming removed 6 bases at V and 6 bases at J, with 15 bases between. CDR1 and CDR2 from the germline V gene are SQVTM and ANQGSEA. The CDR3 region is CSVDGRKTNEQFF. As DNA, the CDR3 is TGCAGCGTAGACGGGAGAAAAACCAATGAGCAGTTCTTC.

The chain links TRBV19 to TRBJ2-7; no clear D. V was cut by 0 bases and J by 5 bases, with 11 bases left in between. Germline lookup yields CDR1 LNHDA and CDR2 SQIVND (reference sequence). This CDR3 region has 14 residues. CDR3 coding DNA: TGTGCCAGTAGTATAGATCCCTCGAAAAACGAGCAGTACTTC. It translates to CASSIDPSKNEQYF.

The table lists this clonotype with many counts. The CDR3 DNA is TGTGCCAGCAGCGAAGGGCTAGCGGGAGAGGATACGCAGTATTTT. Its translation is CASSEGLAGEDTQYF. The chain recombines TRBV11-3 with TRBJ2-3; 10 bases are a match to TRBD2. CDR1 and CDR2 from the germline V gene are SGHNT and YENEEA. The CDR3 totals 15 residues. V lost 5 bases, J lost 6 bases, and 8 bases stayed unmatched.

This chain connects TRBV9 to TRBJ1-2, with D possibly being TRBD1 (5 bases). The germline V gene encodes CDR1 SGDLS and CDR2 YYNGEE. Trimming stripped 0 bases from V and 3 bases from J, with 15 bases between. The CDR3 has 16 amino acids. CDR3 sequence reads: CASSVAQGGEDYGYTF. CDR3 coding DNA: TGTGCCAGCAGCGTAGCGCAGGGTGGAGAAGACTATGGCTACACCTTC.

In its sample, this clonotype was seen many times. The chain uses TRBV3-1 and TRBJ2-7; D remains ambiguous. CDR1 LGHDT and CDR2 YNNKEL come from the germline V gene (reference sequence). This CDR3 is built from 13 residues. V was pared by 4 bases and J by 3 bases, with 10 bases between. As DNA, the CDR3 is TGTGCCAGCAGCCGTCGACTTAGCTACGAGCAGTACTTC. Amino acid sequence: CASSRRLSYEQYF.

The table lists this clonotype with many counts. V is TRBV28 and J is TRBJ2-4; perhaps TRBD1 as D (5 bases). The CDR3 is made up of 13 amino acids. In germline, CDR1 is MDHEN, CDR2 SYDVKM. V lost 3 bases, J lost 8 bases, and 11 bases lay in between. The CDR3 DNA is TGTGCCAGCAGTTTCAGGGCCGTGGACATTCAGTACTTC. Its protein product is CASSFRAVDIQYF.

This clonotype was observed at least ten times. The chain links TRBV29-1 to TRBJ2-3, with D maybe TRBD1 (6 bases). This CDR3 is 14 amino acids long. Germline CDR1 reads SQVTM; CDR2 reads ANQGSEA. CDR3 sequence: CTIRDTQATDTQYF. DNA of the CDR3: TGCACCATTCGGGACACCCAAGCCACAGATACGCAGTATTTT.

This clonotype appeared many times. This chain uses TRBV29-1 with TRBJ2-3, with TRBD2 as a possible D gene (5 bases). V was cut by 6 bases and J by 1 base, with 11 bases left in between. CDR3 length: 13 residues. Germline CDR1 and CDR2: SQVTM and ANQGSEA. In nucleotides, the CDR3 is TGCAGCGTCCAGGACGGGGGCACAGATACGCAGTATTTT. It codes for CSVQDGGTDTQYF.

This clonotype was recorded at least ten times. The chain employs TRBV6-1 and TRBJ1-2; 8 bases align to TRBD1. J was trimmed by 8 bases and V by 8 bases; bases with no gene match: 13. This CDR3 is 14 amino acids long. Per germline, CDR1 MNHNS and CDR2 SASEGT. CDR3 in DNA: TGTGCCAGCTCTCCAAGGACAGGGCGTAGAGGCTACACCTTC. This translates into CASSPRTGRRGYTF.

This clonotype was observed many times. The chain employs TRBV28 and TRBJ2-5; D ambiguous. CDR3 size: 14 residues. The germline V and J ends were trimmed by 7 bases and 2 bases, with 14 bases remaining between them. CDR1 and CDR2 (germline): MDHEN, SYDVKM. CDR3 loop: CASTVLAAQETQYF. In nucleotides, the CDR3 is TGTGCCAGCACCGTTTTGGCGGCTCAAGAGACCCAGTACTTC.

The chain's CDR3 is CASSQYPRGYTDTQYF. As DNA, the CDR3 is TGTGCCAGCAGCCAATACCCCAGGGGTTACACAGATACGCAGTATTTT. The V call is TRBV3-1, the J call TRBJ2-3, with TRBD1 as a possible D gene (6 bases). Germline values: CDR1 LGHDT, CDR2 YNNKEL (reference sequence). The ends were cut back, 2 bases at V and 2 bases at J, with 14 bases in the middle. The CDR3 consists of 16 residues.

The chain carries TRBV7-2 and TRBJ1-6; D not resolved. The CDR3 covers 14 residues. The V gene's germline CDR1 is SGHTA and CDR2 FQGNSA. V was clipped by 3 bases and J by 5 bases, with 8 bases between them. The chain's CDR3 is CASSLWQNNSPLHF. CDR3 DNA: TGTGCCAGCAGCTTGTGGCAGAATAATTCACCCCTCCACTTT.

The table lists this clonotype with many counts. The J gene is TRBJ2-1, the V gene TRBV12-3 or TRBV12-4, with 9 nucleotides matching TRBD2. V dropped 6 bases and J dropped 6; count of bases not matched to a gene: 12. The CDR3 has 16 amino acids. DNA of the CDR3: TGTGCCAGCAGCTTCCTGCTAGCGGGGAAGTTCAATGAGCAGTTCTTC. This codes for CASSFLLAGKFNEQFF.

This clonotype showed up many times. The genes are TRBV28 and TRBJ2-5; 10 nucleotides agree with TRBD2. V lost 8 bases and J lost 4; bases outside the gene matches: 16. In germline, CDR1 is MDHEN, CDR2 SYDVKM. The CDR3 has 17 residues. CDR3 nucleotides: TGTGCCAGCCGCTCAAGGGCTAGCGGGAGCATCCGAGAGACCCAGTACTTC. It specifies CASRSRASGSIRETQYF.

The rearrangement joins TRBV28 to TRBJ1-5, with 8 bases fitting TRBD1. The CDR3 totals 18 residues. Germline CDR1 and CDR2: MDHEN and SYDVKM. Trimming cost V 5 bases and J 0 bases; bases outside gene matches: 12. The CDR3 spells CASSEVGSTGGSNQPQHF. In DNA, the CDR3 is TGTGCCAGCAGTGAGGTTGGGAGCACAGGGGGTAGCAATCAGCCCCAGCATTTT.

This clonotype showed up many times. The V and J genes are TRBV6-1 and TRBJ1-1; D uncertain. The CDR3 spans 14 residues. Per the germline V gene, CDR1 is MNHNS and CDR2 is SASEGT. Trimming shortened V by 3 bases and J by 1 base, and 9 bases separated the two germline ends. CDR3 DNA: TGTGCCAGCAGTGAGTGGACCGAGAACACTGAAGCTTTCTTT. It translates to CASSEWTENTEAFF.

This clonotype has a handful of counts. The chain carries TRBV5-4 and TRBJ2-3, with 7 nucleotides matching TRBD2. V was pared by 2 bases and J by 6 bases, with 6 bases of the junction left unmatched. Germline V gives CDR1 SGHNT, CDR2 YYREEE (reference sequence). This CDR3 has 14 amino acids. CDR3 DNA sequence: TGTGCCAGCAGCTTTGCGGGAGCTGAGGATACGCAGTATTTT. This gives the protein CASSFAGAEDTQYF.

In its sample, this clonotype was seen many times. The chain combines TRBV6-2 or TRBV6-3 with TRBJ2-7; TRBD1 aligns across 8 bases. CDR1 and CDR2 (germline): MNHEY, SVGEGT. CDR3 length: 14 amino acids. The V gene end was trimmed by 8 bases and the J gene end by 1 base; junction bases not matched to a gene: 7. Here the CDR3 reads CASGEQGVSYEQYF. CDR3 nucleotides: TGTGCCAGCGGCGAACAGGGGGTTTCCTACGAGCAGTACTTC.

This clonotype was detected once. This rearrangement joins TRBV28 to TRBJ1-1, with TRBD1 matching over 11 bases. This CDR3 has 16 residues. Per the germline V gene, CDR1 is MDHEN and CDR2 is SYDVKM. The V segment lost 7 bases and the J segment 2 bases; nucleotides outside the gene matches: 9. CDR3 protein: CASTRRDRGSNTEAFF. CDR3 DNA: TGTGCCAGCACCCGTCGGGACAGGGGGAGTAACACTGAAGCTTTCTTT.

Comment on this clonotype: This may arise from a read error, as a much more abundant clone is one base away. This chain connects TRBV20-1 to TRBJ2-1; tentatively, D is TRBD1 or TRBD2 (5 bases each). Trimming cost V 7 bases and J 7 bases, with 20 bases left between them. Germline V CDR1 and CDR2: DFQATT, SNEGSKA (reference sequence). This CDR3 spans 14 amino acids. The CDR3 spells CSERAGTLRNEQFF. CDR3 nucleotides: TGCAGTGAAAGAGCAGGGACCCTCAGGAATGAGCAGTTCTTC.

The rearrangement uses TRBV6-1 and TRBJ2-2; D possibly corresponds to TRBD1 (6 bases). Per germline, CDR1 MNHNS and CDR2 SASEGT. The CDR3 has 13 amino acids. V was trimmed by 8 bases and J by 3 bases, leaving 10 bases between them. CDR3 bases: TGTGCCAGCGCAGGGGCTGACACCGGGGAGCTGTTTTTT. Translating it yields CASAGADTGELFF.

Ten or more counts support this clonotype. The V gene is TRBV20-1, the J gene TRBJ2-7, with unresolved D. Trimming took 0 bases from V and 3 from J, leaving 12 bases between them. The CDR3 extends over 14 amino acids. The germline gives CDR1 DFQATT, CDR2 SNEGSKA (reference sequence). Written as DNA, the CDR3 is TGCAGTGCTAGAGATGAGATAGGGCACTACGAGCAGTACTTC. It is translated as CSARDEIGHYEQYF.

In this sample, this clonotype turned up many times. The chain couples TRBV20-1 to TRBJ2-2, with D uncertain. Trimming pared 3 bases from V and 2 bases from J, leaving 10 bases between. Germline CDR1 and CDR2: DFQATT and SNEGSKA (reference sequence). The CDR3 runs to 14 residues. The CDR3 DNA reads TGCAGTGCTAGGGGCAGCTCAAACACCGGGGAGCTGTTTTTT. This sequence encodes CSARGSSNTGELFF.

This clonotype has a count of ten or more. The V gene is TRBV5-1, the J gene TRBJ1-1; tentatively, D is TRBD1 (5 bases). The germline CDR1 and CDR2 sequences are SGHRS and YFSETQ. The CDR3 consists of 14 residues. The ends were cut back, 7 bases at V and 4 bases at J, with 17 bases in the middle. The CDR3 reads CASRPLGRGTEAFF. The CDR3 DNA is TGCGCCAGCCGCCCGTTGGGGAGGGGCACTGAAGCTTTCTTT.